This T cell receptor beta chain was sequenced in a study of blood T cell repertoires in COVID-19. Exposed enrollees had met someone with a PCR-confirmed or clinician-diagnosed COVID-19 case at some point within the 2 weeks before study entry. This table comes from immunoSEQ multiplex PCR, and its TCRdb copy is limited to in-frame clones, with some not included. This sample yields nearly 300,000 clones, of which roughly nine tenths are seen a single time; roughly 2.9% belongs to the top ten. The CDR3 has 16 amino acids. Germline V CDR1 and CDR2: SGHTA, FQGNSA. Trimming pared 0 bases from V and 0 bases from J, leaving 8 bases between.

The J gene is TRBJ2-2, the V gene TRBV7-2; D not certain. Material for sequencing was PBMCs or T cells enriched from blood (not recorded which). This TCR was sampled from a woman in her forties or fifties who had been exposed to COVID-19. The DNA for the CDR3 is TGTGCCAGCAGCTTAGCCCCAGGAACGAACACCGGGGAGCTGTTTTTT. As protein: CASSLAPGTNTGELFF.